The text below deals with one T cell receptor beta chain. Its target is not known. How the authors handled the data: ImmunoSEQ output held junction-only sequences without quality scores, so filtering differed. TCRdb's copy holds only in-frame clones and misses some; the assay was immunoSEQ multiplex PCR. Clonal size and the V and J genes are those of that table, whereas D and trimming came from the DNA. In the table there are 150,000 to 200,000 clones, approximately 61% of which are singletons. This sample was taken from a study of shared clonotypes between healthy human individuals. General study results and limits: Researchers found naive subsets generally carried larger estimated richness than memory subsets.

V was clipped by 1 base and J by 2 bases, with 10 bases between them. The CDR3 is 14 amino acids. Germline loops: CDR1 SGHDT, CDR2 YYEEEE. This TCR was sampled from a man aged 30 to 45 in good health. This chain connects TRBV5-6 to TRBJ2-7; maybe TRBD2 (5 bases). What was sequenced was memory CD4+ T cells sorted from blood. This sample's subset: CD45RA-negative fraction. CDR3 loop: CASSLLEAAYEQYF. DNA for the CDR3: TGTGCCAGCAGCTTGTTGGAGGCAGCCTACGAGCAGTACTTC. The full variable domain, rest sourced from reference TRBV5-6 and TRBJ2-7, is DAGVTQSPTHLIKTRGQQVTLRCSPKSGHDTVSWYQQALGQGPQFIFQYYEEEERQRGNFPDRFSGHQFPNYSSELNVNALLLGDSALYLCASSLLEAAYEQYFGPGTRLTVT.